The sequence of this T cell receptor (beta chain) was determined in a study of shared clonotypes between healthy human individuals. Study overall: Plates per donor: three CD4 naive, three CD4 memory, two CD8 naive, one CD8 memory.

Under the authors' procedure: Without quality scores, immunoSEQ junctional reads could not be filtered like full-length reads. Profiling relied on immunoSEQ multiplex PCR, and the TCRdb table lists in-frame clones only, not all of them. V and J calls and clone size are those listed in that table; D and trimming were worked out from the DNA. The sample contains millions of clones, 93% of which appear only once. The junction had 10 bases not matched to a gene; V was cut back by 4 bases and J by 6 bases. Germline assignment: CDR1 LGHNA and CDR2 YNFKEQ. The CDR3 extends over 17 amino acids. The donors were adults (healthy and HIV-negative) with no recent acute infections or vaccinations. The split of CD4+ cells yielded CD45RA+ naive and CD45RA-negative memory subsets.

The V and J genes are TRBV4-2 and TRBJ2-1, with 12 bases lining up with TRBD1. The sequence was obtained from a man aged 18 to 29 in good health. Some clones in this sample may be carry-over from other donors' samples. What was sequenced was naive CD4+ T cells from PBMCs. As to subset: CD45RA+ positively selected. CDR3 bases: TGTGCCAGCAGCCCCAGAACACGGGGACAGGGGGCCAATGAGCAGTTCTTC. This sequence encodes CASSPRTRGQGANEQFF.